This TCR beta chain was sequenced in a study of cytomegalovirus exposure and HLA in healthy donors. As for the study in general: The 130 or so validation repertoires used a platform that matched the one used for the approximately 610 first-cohort repertoires, as a later analysis reported.

Method: immunoSEQ multiplex PCR; TCRdb's copy keeps in-frame clones and lacks some. The sample shows about 330,000 clones, around 90% of them seen only once. This clonotype was sampled from a woman in her thirties in good health and CMV-seropositive. Sequencing input: PBMCs.

CDR3 sequence: CASSRSPREGEQYF. The CDR3 region has the DNA TGCGCCAGCAGCCGAAGCCCCCGGGAAGGCGAGCAGTACTTC. The V call is TRBV5-1, the J call TRBJ2-7; D might be TRBD2 (5 bases). CDR3 size: 14 residues. Trimming stripped 4 bases from V and 6 bases from J, with 17 bases between. The germline V gene encodes CDR1 SGHRS and CDR2 YFSETQ.